This TCR beta chain came from a study of beta chain features in type 1 diabetes. Reverse transcribing all isolated RNA meant expressed TCRB transcripts were sequenced. Sequencing of naive, central memory and regulatory T cell samples gave an average of roughly 4 million reads. Sequenced by immunoSEQ multiplex PCR; TCRdb stores in-frame clones only, minus some. The sample consists of under 150,000 clones, around 15% of them appearing once. Study-level findings and limits: In all four CD4+ subsets, TCRB CDR3 length was significantly, moderately reduced in type 1 diabetes. Patients showed naive, central memory and Treg TCRB repertoires that appeared more similar than those of healthy donors.

The CDR3 loop spans 14 amino acids. The ends lost 5 bases at V and 7 bases at J; junction bases unmatched: 8. Germline CDR1 reads GTSNPN; CDR2 reads SVGIG (reference sequence). In the case of this clone: The target antigen is unknown.

Sequencing input: central memory CD4+ T cells from blood. J is TRBJ1-5 and V is TRBV30; TRBD1 agrees at 10 bases. The sequence derives from a young man with type 1 diabetes. CDR3 residues: CAWDRQGAKQPQHF. In nucleotides, the CDR3 is TGTGCCTGGGACCGACAGGGGGCGAAACAGCCCCAGCATTTT.